The present T cell receptor beta chain was sequenced within a study of T cell repertoires in cytomegalovirus infection. Study in general: HLA-B-restricted CMV epitopes that are well studied were used alongside recently identified HLA-C-restricted ones. Both a matching HLA type and CMV infection were indicated by public TCR beta signatures.

A remark on this clonotype: Its antigen is currently unknown.

Findings and limits, study-wide: HLA-C-restricted CMV clonotypes gave the most frequent clonotype in two of eight donors. Cumulative public TCR beta family frequency identified carriers of CMV plus the relevant HLA.

MiXCR, applied by TCRdb to the reads, yields one record per CDR3 protein. The table lists about 220,000 distinct CDR3 sequences, 30% to 45% of them singletons, with 55% to 60% in the top ten. Germline V lookup: CDR1 MDHEN, CDR2 SYDVKM. The CDR3 loop spans 16 amino acids. V was clipped by 6 bases and J by 0 bases, with 16 bases between them. Sequenced material: CD8+ T cells from cultured PBMCs, taken from culture after CMV antigen stimulation. The V and J genes are TRBV28 and TRBJ2-3; D is unresolved. The clonotype was recovered from a human donor in good health (CMV status not recorded). Some clones in this sample may be carry-over from other donors' samples. This CDR3 is CASSPSEAWSTDTQYF. As DNA, the CDR3 is TGTGCCAGCAGCCCCTCCGAGGCTTGGAGCACAGATACGCAGTATTTT.